Below, 26 T cell receptor beta chains from the same sample are listed, as sequenced in a study of PD-L1 blockade in urothelial cancer. Produced via immunoSEQ multiplex PCR; TCRdb's table is partial and in-frame only. The sample records 100,000 to 150,000 clones, approximately 85% being singletons. The time point: peripheral blood 6 weeks after treatment start. This specimen was PBMCs, taken around atezolizumab (anti-PD-L1) treatment. Receptor source: a man aged 50-60 years with urothelial cancer.

The gene calls are TRBV4-2 and TRBJ2-7; D not resolved. Germline V lookup: CDR1 LGHNA, CDR2 YNFKEQ. V was cut by 0 bases and J by 4 bases, with 16 bases left in between. This CDR3 has 16 residues. Written as DNA, the CDR3 is TGTGCCAGCAGCCAAGATGAGGCTAGAGAACTATACGAGCAGTACTTC. Amino acids: CASSQDEARELYEQYF.

The chain links TRBV28 to TRBJ2-5, with 7 bases identical to TRBD2. V dropped 2 bases and J dropped 2; count of bases not matched to a gene: 5. In germline, CDR1 is MDHEN, CDR2 SYDVKM. This CDR3 is built from 15 residues. The CDR3 DNA follows: TGTGCCAGCAGTTTACTGGGAGGGTCACAAGAGACCCAGTACTTC. Translating gives CASSLLGGSQETQYF.

This clone was picked up a small number of times. The V call is TRBV11-2, the J call TRBJ2-2; no firm D call. Per germline, CDR1 SGHAT and CDR2 FQNNGV. V shed 1 base and J shed 4 bases, with 4 bases lying between them. This CDR3 is 13 amino acids long. CDR3 nucleotides: TGTGCCAGCAGCTTAGTAGTCACCGGGGAGCTGTTTTTT. It is translated as CASSLVVTGELFF.

The chain uses TRBV5-4 and TRBJ2-7; D is possibly TRBD1 (6 bases). Trimming stripped 3 bases from V and 2 bases from J, with 9 bases between. CDR3 length: 13 amino acids. Germline-derived CDR1 and CDR2 are SGHNT and YYREEE (reference sequence). Here the CDR3 DNA reads TGTGCCAGCAGCTCCGGGACAACCTACGAGCAGTACTTC. Encoded protein: CASSSGTTYEQYF.

The chain uses TRBV10-3 and TRBJ2-3; D is undetermined. The CDR3 spans 15 residues. Germline-derived CDR1 and CDR2 are ENHRY and SYGVKD. Deletions cut 0 bases from V and 0 bases from J, with 7 bases between. CDR3 bases: TGTGCCATCAGTGAGTCGAGCGATAGCACAGATACGCAGTATTTT. As protein: CAISESSDSTDTQYF.

The chain uses TRBV6-4 and TRBJ2-7; 8 bases line up with TRBD1. Germline values: CDR1 MRHNA, CDR2 SNTAGT. The V gene end was trimmed by 3 bases and the J gene end by 7 bases; junction bases not matched to a gene: 5. CDR3 size: 13 residues. The CDR3 DNA reads TGTGCCAGCAGTGAGGACAGGGTGGGGGAGCAGTACTTC. Its protein is CASSEDRVGEQYF.

This chain links TRBV5-1 with TRBJ2-7, with 9 bases aligning to TRBD2. Germline V CDR1 and CDR2: SGHRS, YFSETQ. The ends lost 5 bases at V and 4 bases at J; junction bases unmatched: 7. This CDR3 contains 14 residues. CDR3 amino acids: CASRPTSGWYEQYF. The CDR3 nucleotides read TGCGCCAGCAGACCTACTAGCGGGTGGTACGAGCAGTACTTC.

The chain is built from TRBV7-2 and TRBJ1-1; 8 nucleotides align to TRBD1. The V gene end was trimmed by 6 bases and the J gene end by 5 bases; junction bases not matched to a gene: 8. There are 14 residues in the CDR3. Germline V lookup: CDR1 SGHTA, CDR2 FQGNSA. The CDR3 DNA reads TGTGCCAGCAGTTTCGACAGGGGAGGAACTGAAGCTTTCTTT. This encodes CASSFDRGGTEAFF.

The chain recombines TRBV19 with TRBJ2-7; D possibly corresponds to TRBD2 (7 bases). The CDR3 sequence is 14 residues long. The germline V gene encodes CDR1 LNHDA and CDR2 SQIVND (reference sequence). Trimming removed 5 bases at V and 1 base at J, with 12 bases between. The chain's CDR3 is CASSEGGKSYEQYF. CDR3 in DNA: TGTGCCAGTAGTGAGGGGGGGAAATCCTACGAGCAGTACTTC.

This chain connects TRBV7-9 to TRBJ1-2; D not resolved. Germline values: CDR1 SEHNR, CDR2 FQNEAQ (reference sequence). The CDR3 loop spans 13 amino acids. With 5 bases removed from V and 0 bases from J, the gap between germline ends came to 7 bases. CDR3 sequence reads: CASSPQANYGYTF. CDR3 coding DNA: TGTGCCAGCAGCCCCCAGGCTAACTATGGCTACACCTTC.

The rearrangement joins TRBV13 to TRBJ2-7; 7 bases are a match to TRBD1. Germline CDR1 reads PRHDT; CDR2 reads FYEKMQ (reference sequence). This CDR3 is built from 14 residues. With 2 bases clipped from V and 3 bases from J, the junction kept 4 bases outside the gene matches. CDR3 nucleotide sequence: TGTGCCAGCAGCTTAACCGGGACAGTCTACGAGCAGTACTTC. Translation gives CASSLTGTVYEQYF.

This chain links TRBV5-5 with TRBJ2-7; 10 nucleotides match TRBD2. CDR3 length: 16 residues. Unmatched junction bases numbered 8, after V lost 0 bases and J lost 5 bases. Per the germline V gene, CDR1 is SGHKS and CDR2 is YYEKEE (reference sequence). The CDR3 nucleotides read TGTGCCAGCAGCTTGGGCCTAGCGGGAGAAATCCACGAGCAGTACTTC. Translated, it gives CASSLGLAGEIHEQYF. The full variable domain, with the rest looked up from reference TRBV5-5 and TRBJ2-7, is DAGVTQSPTHLIKTRGQQVTLRCSPISGHKSVSWYQQVLGQGPQFIFQYYEKEERGRGNFPDRFSARQFPNYSSELNVNALLLGDSALYLCASSLGLAGEIHEQYFGPGTRLTVT.

The chain is built from TRBV20-1 and TRBJ1-6; D gene unclear. This CDR3 region has 11 residues. The ends were cut back, 7 bases at V and 10 bases at J, with 11 bases in the middle. Germline V CDR1 and CDR2: DFQATT, SNEGSKA (reference sequence). The CDR3 reads CSVLLGSPLHF. CDR3 nucleotides: TGCAGTGTTCTCCTCGGGTCACCCCTCCACTTT.

The V gene is TRBV19, the J gene TRBJ1-2, with 7 bases aligning to TRBD1. J was trimmed by 2 bases and V by 7 bases; bases with no gene match: 10. Germline CDR1 reads LNHDA; CDR2 reads SQIVND (reference sequence). The CDR3 sequence is 15 residues long. The CDR3 reads CASIETGTLNYGYTF. The CDR3, as DNA: TGTGCCAGTATCGAGACAGGGACACTCAACTATGGCTACACCTTC.

This chain joins TRBV7-2 and TRBJ1-5; no clear D. The CDR3 is made up of 13 amino acids. Germline lookup yields CDR1 SGHTA and CDR2 FQGNSA. Trimming took 3 bases from V and 0 from J, leaving 3 bases between them. The DNA of the CDR3 is TGTGCCAGCAGCTTTCATAGCAATCAGCCCCAGCATTTT. Its translation is CASSFHSNQPQHF.

This sequence joins TRBV18 and TRBJ1-6; D is perhaps TRBD1 (5 bases). Per the germline V gene, CDR1 is KGHSH and CDR2 is LQKENI. V was cut by 10 bases and J by 11 bases, with 15 bases left in between. This CDR3 contains 12 residues. CDR3 in amino acids: CATPRGVTPLHF. The CDR3 region has the DNA TGTGCCACCCCTCGGGGGGTGACACCCCTCCACTTT.

V and J are TRBV28 and TRBJ2-5; tentative D call: TRBD1 (6 bases). V lost 5 bases to trimming and J lost 5 bases, with 15 bases between them. CDR1 and CDR2 (germline): MDHEN, SYDVKM. This CDR3 region has 14 residues. The CDR3 region is CASSHPGHPETQYF. CDR3 nucleotide sequence: TGTGCCAGCAGTCACCCGGGACATCCGGAGACCCAGTACTTC.

This chain connects TRBV5-4 to TRBJ2-7, with TRBD1 matching 11 bases. The CDR3 is 15 amino acids. CDR1 and CDR2 from the germline V gene are SGHNT and YYREEE (reference sequence). The J segment lost 6 bases and the V segment lost 4 bases, leaving 9 bases of the junction unmatched. CDR3 amino acids: CASSGGGTGGLEQYF. Written as DNA, the CDR3 is TGTGCCAGCAGCGGGGGGGGGACAGGGGGTCTCGAGCAGTACTTC.

The table lists this clone with a count of one. This rearrangement joins TRBV7-9 to TRBJ2-2, with 7 bases that match TRBD2. V shed 2 bases, J shed 1 base, and the junction held 4 bases outside the gene matches. Germline V CDR1 and CDR2: SEHNR, FQNEAQ (reference sequence). This CDR3 is 16 amino acids long. The CDR3 DNA reads TGTGCCAGCAGCTTAACCAGCGGGATGAACACCGGGGAGCTGTTTTTT. Translated, it gives CASSLTSGMNTGELFF.

The chain couples TRBV7-3 to TRBJ2-1, with D possibly matching TRBD2 (5 bases). Between the trimmed V and J ends, which lost 5 bases and 9 bases, there was a span of 14 bases. Germline CDR1 and CDR2: SGHTA and FQGTGA. The CDR3 is 13 residues long. CDR3 coding DNA: TGTGCCAGCAGCCCTACTAGTTCGGGTGAGCAGTTCTTC. Its protein product is CASSPTSSGEQFF.

The V call is TRBV2, the J call TRBJ2-5; TRBD2 aligns across 9 bases. CDR1 SNHLY and CDR2 FYNNEI come from the germline V gene. The CDR3 sequence is 16 residues long. The J segment lost 2 bases and the V segment lost 0 bases, leaving 4 bases of the junction unmatched. The CDR3 nucleotides read TGTGCCAGCAGTGAAGCGACTAGCGGAAGACAAGAGACCCAGTACTTC. Translation gives CASSEATSGRQETQYF.

The sample holds one count of this clone. The chain combines TRBV19 with TRBJ1-5; the match to TRBD1 covers 7 bases. From germline, CDR1 is LNHDA and CDR2 SQIVND (reference sequence). The CDR3 length is 14 residues. Trimming took 5 bases from V and 6 from J; bases not matched to a gene: 7. The CDR3 DNA sequence: TGTGCCAGTAGTCCGCAGGGGGGTAGTCAGCCCCAGCATTTT. Protein: CASSPQGGSQPQHF.

The chain is built from TRBV28 and TRBJ2-1; 10 nucleotides align to TRBD2. V dropped 5 bases and J dropped 3; count of bases not matched to a gene: 4. Germline V gene data show CDR1 as MDHEN and CDR2 as SYDVKM. CDR3 length: 15 amino acids. The CDR3 region is CASSGSSGGYNEQFF. CDR3 sequence (DNA): TGTGCCAGCAGTGGCTCTAGCGGGGGCTACAATGAGCAGTTCTTC.

This clone came up once. The chain joins TRBV28 to TRBJ2-3; 7 bases fit TRBD2. V was clipped by 8 bases and J by 2 bases; unmatched bases: 7. Germline values: CDR1 MDHEN, CDR2 SYDVKM. The CDR3 is 14 amino acids. The CDR3 sequence is CASVSGTSTDTQYF. The CDR3 bases are TGTGCCAGCGTAAGCGGGACCTCCACAGATACGCAGTATTTT.

This chain uses TRBV19 with TRBJ2-2, with D possibly matching TRBD1 (6 bases). This CDR3 region has 15 residues. V lost 8 bases to trimming and J lost 3 bases, with 16 bases between them. CDR1 LNHDA and CDR2 SQIVND come from the germline V gene (reference sequence). CDR3 residues: CASGLRDTHTGELFF. CDR3 DNA sequence: TGTGCCAGTGGCTTAAGGGACACTCACACCGGGGAGCTGTTTTTT.

The chain links TRBV18 to TRBJ1-1, with D possibly matching TRBD1 (6 bases). This CDR3 is 14 amino acids long. Trimming cost V 6 bases and J 1 base, with 12 bases left between them. Germline V lookup: CDR1 KGHSH, CDR2 LQKENI. The CDR3 protein is CASSPGQANTEAFF. The DNA for the CDR3 is TGTGCCAGCTCCCCGGGACAAGCGAACACTGAAGCTTTCTTT.